This T cell receptor beta chain was documented in a study of blood T cell repertoires in COVID-19. Study as a whole: From the United States, Italy and Spain came samples of acute and convalescent COVID-19. PBMCs, B-cell-depleted T cells, or T cells were the source of the cDNA or gDNA that made up the material.

Authors' methods: Reference gene primer amplification gave estimated nucleated cell counts. Sequencing was performed with immunoSEQ multiplex PCR; in TCRdb, only in-frame clones are kept and a portion is missing. That table supplies the V and J calls and clone size; D and trimming were determined from the DNA. The sample yields 130,000 to 150,000 clones, around 86% seen once. Concerning this clone: Relative to the germline gene, one junction end is altered; a read error may explain this.

Germline values: CDR1 MNHEY, CDR2 SVGEGT. The CDR3 length is 14 residues. The TCR originated in a man aged 50 to 59 who had recovered from COVID-19. The material sequenced was peripheral blood. The chain uses TRBV6-2 or TRBV6-3 and TRBJ1-5; D might be TRBD1 (6 bases). The CDR3, as DNA: TGTGCCGGCAGTTACTCAGGGGTGAGTCAGCCCCAGCATTTT. It yields the protein CAGSYSGVSQPQHF.